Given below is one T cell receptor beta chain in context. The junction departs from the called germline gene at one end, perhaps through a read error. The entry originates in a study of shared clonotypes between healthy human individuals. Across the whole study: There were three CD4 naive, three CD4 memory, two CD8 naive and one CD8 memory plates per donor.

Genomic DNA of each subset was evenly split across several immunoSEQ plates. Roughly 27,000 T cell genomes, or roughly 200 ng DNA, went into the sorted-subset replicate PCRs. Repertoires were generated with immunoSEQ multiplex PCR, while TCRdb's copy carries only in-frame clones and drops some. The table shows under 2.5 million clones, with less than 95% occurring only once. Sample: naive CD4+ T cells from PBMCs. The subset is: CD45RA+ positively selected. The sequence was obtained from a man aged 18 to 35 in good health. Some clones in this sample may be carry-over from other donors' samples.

For the CDR3, the DNA is TGTGCCAGCAGCTTAGCGCTCAGGGGCCCCCAAGAGGCCCAGTACTTC. Its translation is CASSLALRGPQEAQYF. The chain employs TRBV7-2 and TRBJ2-5, with D perhaps TRBD1 (6 bases). Germline V gives CDR1 SGHTA, CDR2 FQGNSA. This CDR3 spans 16 amino acids.